This T cell receptor beta chain appears in the sequencing data of a study of PD-1 blockade in classical Hodgkin lymphoma (TCRdb year 2020). About the full investigation: Nivolumab dosing was 3 mg/kg intravenously every 2 weeks, continuing until either disease progression or unacceptable toxicity. To define a peripheral blood immune signature of response to PD-1 blockade in classical Hodgkin lymphoma, the study combined TCR beta sequencing with CyTOF.

Results and caveats for the whole study, not just this receptor: Lower diversity was seen in patients whose nivolumab began less than 1 year after ASCT, and these patients were left out of later analyses so that immune reconstitution would not confound the results. Baseline TCR diversity was reported to be lower in newly diagnosed patients than in healthy donors and to be lower still in relapsed/refractory patients. Trial patients achieving complete response had baseline diversity similar to newly diagnosed patients, whereas partial responders and progressors had significantly lower diversity. CD4+ but not CD8+ TCR diversity rose significantly by C4D1 (p=0.0027 vs p=0.16), most apparent in complete responders (p=0.02). The study was limited to a single clinical trial cohort, and causes of repertoire differences, possibly disease activity or prior therapy, remained undefined.

Note on this clone: This clone's antigen is unknown. No much larger clone is present one base from it, and per-base qualities are unavailable.

The sample's time point, from its label and the paper: cycle 1 day 1 (C1D1), immediately before nivolumab initiation. Every trial patient had relapsed after autologous stem cell transplantation, and cohorts A, B and C differed in prior brentuximab vedotin exposure. The trial cohort included some 53 patients with relapsed/refractory classical Hodgkin lymphoma, and each patient had a best overall response of complete response, partial response or progressive disease. Trial patients were treated with single-agent nivolumab in the multi-cohort phase II CheckMate 205 trial. An independent review committee assessed best overall response by applying the 2007 International Working Group response criteria. Trial PBMCs were collected just before the start of nivolumab (C1D1) and during therapy at cycle 2 day 1 and cycle 4 day 1. Peripheral blood was collected in 8 mL Vacutainer Cell Preparation Tubes, from which PBMCs were isolated by centrifugation and then cryopreserved.

The Qiagen DNeasy kit was used to extract genomic DNA both from unsorted PBMCs and from the negatively selected CD4+ and CD8+ fractions. Using primers that anneal to V and J segments, immunoSEQ multiplex PCR amplified the TCR beta CDR3 regions. A synthetic immune receptor repertoire was used to minimize amplification bias, and remaining bias was computationally removed after sequencing. On the study's bioinformatics: Custom Python scripts were used to quantify repertoire diversity as the Shannon entropy index. Unsorted, CD4+ and CD8+ repertoires were analyzed separately, except for combined analyses in which CD4+ and CD8+ sequences were merged in silico. A clone was considered expanded if an increase in frequency of at least 2-fold after treatment relative to C1D1 was found, and a pseudocount of 0.5 was applied to clones undetected at baseline. Clones with 0 or 1 copy at C1D1 were classified as singleton clones, and clones with 2 or more copies were classified as non-singleton clones. Clones expanded in unsorted samples were annotated as CD4+, CD8+ or unknown by matching protein sequences in sorted samples from the same patient. Wilcoxon tests on paired samples were used to test diversity changes from C1D1 to C4D1. TCRdb retrieved this table from immuneACCESS and kept in-frame rearrangements only. Not all clones are present; in checked studies, unresolved V genes account for under half, and no reason is known for the remainder. That table furnishes V, J and clone size, whereas the DNA furnished D and trimming. A total of about 40,000 clones appear in this sample, 60% to 85% of them only once. Roughly 9.7% of the sample is held by the ten biggest clonotypes.

The CDR3 covers 15 residues, taking in both the cysteine and the phenylalanine. Kept here is only the CDR3 DNA, which spans 45 bases and is read in frame from base 1. The germline V gene gives CDR1 as MDHEN and CDR2 as SYDVKM. V lost 5 bases and J lost 4 bases; the stretch between them is 16 bases long. Sequencing used peripheral blood mononuclear cells (PBMCs), obtained at baseline. The chain joins TRBV28 to TRBJ2-3, with TRBD1 as a weak D call on 6 bases. The sequence was obtained from a human donor with classical Hodgkin lymphoma. The CDR3 reads CASSEGQPGADTQYF. The DNA sequence reads TGTGCCAGCAGTGAGGGACAACCTGGGGCAGATACGCAGTATTTT.